The sequence of this TCR beta chain was determined in a study of metastatic and nonmetastatic thyroid tumors. On the study more broadly: Patients with malignant and benign thyroid disease provided blood and tumor or nodule tissue, whose repertoires were compared.

Original handling: For papillary thyroid cancer, a distant-metastasis classifier was constructed from CDR3 differences observed across clinicopathological groups. TCRdb used MiXCR to call clones anew from the PCR reads. TCRdb, rather than the study authors, made the V and J calls. The sample comprises under 20,000 clones, 30% to 35% of which are singletons, and roughly 18% rests with the top ten. This clone was recorded a few times. Thyroid surgery was performed in patients who had received no treatment beforehand. The sample taken for sequencing was tumor tissue. The receptor comes from a female donor with papillary thyroid cancer or a benign thyroid nodule (not recorded which). Some clones in this sample may be carry-over from other donors' samples.

The CDR3 DNA reads TGTGCCAGCAGCCCTGGTGAGACCCAGTACTTC. It is translated as CASSPGETQYF. This rearrangement joins TRBV7-6 to TRBJ2-5; D is unresolved. This CDR3 spans 11 amino acids. Trimming removed 5 bases from V and 5 bases from J, with 6 bases in between. Looked up from germline, CDR1 is SGHVS and CDR2 is FNYEAQ.